A single sample gave rise to the 8 T cell receptor beta chains below, sequenced in a study of beta chain features in type 1 diabetes. Overall study results and limits: A moderate, significant TCRB CDR3 shortening appeared in type 1 diabetes across four CD4+ subsets.

These receptors are not linked to any known antigen. Every bit of the isolated RNA underwent reverse transcription, so sequencing read expressed TCRB transcripts. This table comes from immunoSEQ multiplex PCR, and its TCRdb copy is limited to in-frame clones, with some not included. The table records roughly 260,000 clones, about a fifth of them present only once. Source material: naive CD4+ T cells from blood. These receptors came from a woman in her thirties or forties with type 1 diabetes.

This chain joins TRBV4-2 and TRBJ2-2; TRBD1 matches at 7 bases. CDR1 LGHNA and CDR2 YNFKEQ come from the germline V gene. V was clipped by 0 bases and J by 3 bases; unmatched bases: 7. This CDR3 is built from 17 residues. CDR3 in amino acids: CASSQDKGARDTGELFF. CDR3 nucleotides: TGTGCCAGCAGCCAAGACAAGGGGGCGAGGGACACCGGGGAGCTGTTTTTT.

The chain combines TRBV18 with TRBJ1-1; D is unresolved. Trimming took 10 bases from V and 3 from J, leaving 12 bases between them. Looked up from germline, CDR1 is KGHSH and CDR2 is LQKENI. The CDR3 runs to 12 residues. The CDR3 DNA reads as TGTGCCACCGCCGGGGAAGACACTGAAGCTTTCTTT. Its protein is CATAGEDTEAFF.

The chain uses TRBV11-2 and TRBJ2-1, with D perhaps TRBD1 (5 bases). Trimming left V 5 bases short and J 8 bases short, with 16 bases between. The CDR3 has 14 residues. Looked up from germline, CDR1 is SGHAT and CDR2 is FQNNGV. The CDR3 spells CASSKGWAKDEQFF. DNA of the CDR3: TGTGCCAGCAGCAAGGGGTGGGCGAAAGATGAGCAGTTCTTC.

V usage is TRBV4-2 and J usage is TRBJ2-1; D is unclear. With 4 bases removed from V and 0 bases from J, the gap between germline ends came to 7 bases. CDR3 length equals 14 residues. The germline V gene has CDR1 LGHNA and CDR2 YNFKEQ. The CDR3 nucleotides read TGTGCCAGCAGCCCGCCGGGCTCCTACAATGAGCAGTTCTTC. This encodes CASSPPGSYNEQFF.

This CDR3 reads CASSPTGPANYGYTF. DNA of the CDR3: TGTGCCAGCTCACCGACAGGGCCCGCTAACTATGGCTACACCTTC. V and J are TRBV18 and TRBJ1-2; 7 positions match TRBD1. Per the germline V gene, CDR1 is KGHSH and CDR2 is LQKENI. Trimming cost V 3 bases and J 0 bases; bases outside gene matches: 4. The CDR3 spans 15 residues. The variable domain in full, with the rest retrieved from reference TRBV18 and TRBJ1-2, is NAGVMQNPRHLVRRRGQEARLRCSPMKGHSHVYWYRQLPEEGLKFMVYLQKENIIDESGMPKERFSAEFPKEGPSILRIQQVVRGDSAAYFCASSPTGPANYGYTFGSGTRLTVV.

V usage is TRBV28 and J usage is TRBJ2-7; weak D call: TRBD1 (6 bases). This CDR3 is built from 15 residues. Looked up from germline, CDR1 is MDHEN and CDR2 is SYDVKM. V lost 6 bases and J lost 0, with 15 bases in between. In DNA, the CDR3 is TGTGCCAGCAGCCATGGGGGCAGTAGCTCCTACGAGCAGTACTTC. Its protein product is CASSHGGSSSYEQYF.

The sample holds a few counts of this clone. The chain joins TRBV15 to TRBJ2-1; 13 positions agree with TRBD2. Germline V CDR1 and CDR2: LNHNV, YYDKDF (reference sequence). CDR3 length: 15 residues. V dropped 3 bases and J dropped 8; count of bases not matched to a gene: 4. The CDR3 coding sequence is TGTGCCACCAGCAGCGGACTAGCGGGAGTCGATGAGCAGTTCTTC. Its translation: CATSSGLAGVDEQFF.

The chain links TRBV5-1 to TRBJ2-7, with 9 nucleotides matching TRBD2. The germline gives CDR1 SGHRS, CDR2 YFSETQ. The CDR3 is made up of 14 amino acids. V shed 5 bases, J shed 3 bases, and the junction held 6 bases outside the gene matches. CDR3 loop: CASSPTAGGYEQYF. In DNA, the CDR3 is TGCGCCAGCAGTCCTACAGCGGGGGGCTACGAGCAGTACTTC.